This T cell receptor beta chain was sequenced during a study of beta chain features in type 1 diabetes. About the study: No patient-donor differences in age, gender, total cells or subset yield. Study-level results: Naive, central memory and Treg TCRB repertoires seemed to resemble each other more closely in patients than they did in healthy donors. Type 1 diabetes patients had TCRB CDR3s that were shorter (moderately but significantly so) in all four CD4+ subsets. Insertion counts at VDJ junctions were lower in type 1 diabetes patients, who also showed more deletions there.

In germline, CDR1 is MDHEN, CDR2 SYDVKM. V was pared by 6 bases and J by 0 bases, with 8 bases between. The CDR3 extends over 14 amino acids. This clone turned up a few times. As yet, its antigen is unknown. The authors sorted CD4+ naive, central memory, regulatory and stem cell-like memory cells via CD45RO/CCR7/CD25/CD127/CD95/CD27. Sequencing targeted expressed TCRB transcripts, as all isolated RNA had been reverse transcribed. Profiling relied on immunoSEQ multiplex PCR, and the TCRdb table lists in-frame clones only, not all of them. Seen here are 500,000 to 800,000 clones, 9.5% to 15% observed once, and the top ten hold more than 0.095%.

The chain couples TRBV28 to TRBJ2-2; D call uncertain. The source material was naive CD4+ T cells from blood. This TCR came from a man aged 25-45 years with type 1 diabetes. The CDR3 DNA reads TGTGCCAGCAGCCCCCTACCGAACACCGGGGAGCTGTTTTTT. This translates into CASSPLPNTGELFF.